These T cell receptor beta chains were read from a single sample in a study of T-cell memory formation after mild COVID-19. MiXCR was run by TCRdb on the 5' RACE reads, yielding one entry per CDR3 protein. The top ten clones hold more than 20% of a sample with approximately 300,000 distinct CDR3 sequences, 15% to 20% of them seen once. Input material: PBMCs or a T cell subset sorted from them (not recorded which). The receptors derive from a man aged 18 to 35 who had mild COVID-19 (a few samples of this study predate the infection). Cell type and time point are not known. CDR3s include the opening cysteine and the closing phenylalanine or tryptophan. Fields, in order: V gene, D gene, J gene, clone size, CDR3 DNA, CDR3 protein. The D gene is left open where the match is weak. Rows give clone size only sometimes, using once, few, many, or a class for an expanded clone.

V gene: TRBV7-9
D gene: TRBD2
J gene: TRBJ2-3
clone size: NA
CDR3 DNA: TGTGCCAGCAGCCCGGGTCTAGCGGGGGGCGTCACAGATACGCAGTATTTT
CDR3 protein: CASSPGLAGGVTDTQYF

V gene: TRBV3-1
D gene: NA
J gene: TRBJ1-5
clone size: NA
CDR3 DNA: TGTGCCAGCAGCCAAGATACAACGAGGAATCAGCCCCAGCATTTT
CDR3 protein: CASSQDTTRNQPQHF

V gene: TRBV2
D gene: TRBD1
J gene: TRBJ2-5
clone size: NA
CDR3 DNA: TGTGCCAGCTCCGGGACAGGGGTTCCGGAGACCCAGTACTTC
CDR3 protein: CASSGTGVPETQYF

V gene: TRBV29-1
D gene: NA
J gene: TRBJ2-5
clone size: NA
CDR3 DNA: TGCAGCGTACGTCGGGGAAGAGAGACCCAGTACTTC
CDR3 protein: CSVRRGRETQYF

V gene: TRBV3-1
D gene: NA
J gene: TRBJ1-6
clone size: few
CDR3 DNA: TGTGCCAGCAGCCAAGAGGCGACTACAGGGTTCGGGAGCACCCTCCACTTT
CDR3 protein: CASSQEATTGFGSTLHF

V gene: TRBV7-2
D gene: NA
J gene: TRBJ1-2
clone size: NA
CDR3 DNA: TGTGCCAGCAGCCCACAACCGCCGGGGCTGGGGGATGGCTACACCTTC
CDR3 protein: CASSPQPPGLGDGYTF

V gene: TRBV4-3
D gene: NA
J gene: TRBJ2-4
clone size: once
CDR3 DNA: TGCGCCAGCAGCCAAGATAGGTCACCCCCAACCAAAAACATTCAGTACTTC
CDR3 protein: CASSQDRSPPTKNIQYF

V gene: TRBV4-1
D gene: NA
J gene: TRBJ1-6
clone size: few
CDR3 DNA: TGCGCCAGCAGCCGGAGGGCCTCCTATAATTCACCCCTCCACTTT
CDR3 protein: CASSRRASYNSPLHF

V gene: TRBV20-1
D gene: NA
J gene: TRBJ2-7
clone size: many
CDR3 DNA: TGCAGTGCTACAGGAAACTACGAGCAGTACTTC
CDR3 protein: CSATGNYEQYF

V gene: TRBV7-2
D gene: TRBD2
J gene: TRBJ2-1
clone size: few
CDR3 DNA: TGTGCCAGCAGCTTAGTTAGCGGGGACTACGGTGAGCAGTTCTTC
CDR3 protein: CASSLVSGDYGEQFF

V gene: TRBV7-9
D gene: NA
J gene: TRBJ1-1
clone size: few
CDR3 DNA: TGTGCCAGCAGCTTAGATACAGGGCTCACTGAAGCTTTCTTT
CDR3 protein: CASSLDTGLTEAFF

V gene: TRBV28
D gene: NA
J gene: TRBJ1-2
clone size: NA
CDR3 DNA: TGTGCCGGAAAAGACGGAAATGGCTACACCTTC
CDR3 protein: CAGKDGNGYTF

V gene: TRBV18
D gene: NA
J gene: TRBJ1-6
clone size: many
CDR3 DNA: TGTGCCAGCTCACCAAGGGGGGGCTCTGATAATTCACCCCTCCACTTT
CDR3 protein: CASSPRGGSDNSPLHF

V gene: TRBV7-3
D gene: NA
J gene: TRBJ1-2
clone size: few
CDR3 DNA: TGTGCCAGCAGCTTAATGGTGGGCTCAGGCTACACCTTC
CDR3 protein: CASSLMVGSGYTF

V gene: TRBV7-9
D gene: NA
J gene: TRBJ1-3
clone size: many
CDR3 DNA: TGTGCCAGCAGCTTGACAAGCTCTGGAAACACCATATATTTT
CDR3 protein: CASSLTSSGNTIYF

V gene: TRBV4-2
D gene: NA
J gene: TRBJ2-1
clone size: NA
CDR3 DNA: TGTGCCAGCAGCCAGGGGACGGGAATTTACAATGAGCAGTTCTTC
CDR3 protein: CASSQGTGIYNEQFF

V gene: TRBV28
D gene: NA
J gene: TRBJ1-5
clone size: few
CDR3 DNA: TGTGCCAGCAGTTTACCAGGGCAGGGCGGGAAGCCCCAGCATTTT
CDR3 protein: CASSLPGQGGKPQHF

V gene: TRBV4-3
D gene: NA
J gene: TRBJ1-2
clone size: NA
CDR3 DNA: TGCGCCAGCAGCCAAGACCCAAGCGGTTCTGTTGGCTACACCTTC
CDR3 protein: CASSQDPSGSVGYTF

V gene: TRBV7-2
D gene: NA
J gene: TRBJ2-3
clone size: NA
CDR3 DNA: TGTGCCAGCGCAGGGTACACAGATACGCAGTATTTT
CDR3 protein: CASAGYTDTQYF

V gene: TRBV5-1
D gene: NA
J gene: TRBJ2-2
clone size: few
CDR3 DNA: TGCGCCAGCAGCTTGCGGACGACGGCGAACACCGGGGAGCTGTTTTTT
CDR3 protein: CASSLRTTANTGELFF

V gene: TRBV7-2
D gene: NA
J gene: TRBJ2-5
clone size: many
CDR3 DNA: TGTGCCAGCAGCTTAGGAGGTGGGGGCCCGTGGAAGACCCAGTACTTC
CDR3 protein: CASSLGGGGPWKTQYF

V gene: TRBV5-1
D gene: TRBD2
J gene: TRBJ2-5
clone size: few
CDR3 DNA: TGCGCCAGCAAAAAGGGAGTTCGACTAGCGGAACAAGAGACCCAGTACTTC
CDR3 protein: CASKKGVRLAEQETQYF

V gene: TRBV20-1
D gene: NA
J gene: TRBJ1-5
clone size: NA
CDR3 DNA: TGCAGTGCCATTAGGGGAGTTAATCAGCCCCAGCATTTT
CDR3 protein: CSAIRGVNQPQHF

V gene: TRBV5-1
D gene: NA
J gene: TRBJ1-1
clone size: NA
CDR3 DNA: TGCGCCAGCGGCGGGGATTCGGGACGTGAAGCTTTCTTT
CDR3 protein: CASGGDSGREAFF

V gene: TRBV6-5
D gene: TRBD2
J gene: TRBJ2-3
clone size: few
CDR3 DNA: TGTGCCACCCGGGGGGGCCCAACAGATACGCAGTATTTT
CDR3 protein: CATRGGPTDTQYF

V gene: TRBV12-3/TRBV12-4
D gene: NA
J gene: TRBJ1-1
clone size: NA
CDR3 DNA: TGTGCCAGCCGTCGTCCACTGAACACTGAAGCTTTCTTT
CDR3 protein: CASRRPLNTEAFF

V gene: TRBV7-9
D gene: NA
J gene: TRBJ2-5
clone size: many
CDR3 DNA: TGTGCCAGCAGCTGGAGGGAGACCCAGTACTTC
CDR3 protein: CASSWRETQYF

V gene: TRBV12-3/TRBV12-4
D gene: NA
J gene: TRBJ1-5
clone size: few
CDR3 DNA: TGTGCCAGCACCCTTAGGGGCGGCCAGCCCCAGCATTTT
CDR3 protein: CASTLRGGQPQHF

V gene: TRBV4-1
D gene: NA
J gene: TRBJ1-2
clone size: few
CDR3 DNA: TGCGCCAGCAGCCAAAGGAGGGGAAGCAACTATGGCTACACCTTC
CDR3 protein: CASSQRRGSNYGYTF

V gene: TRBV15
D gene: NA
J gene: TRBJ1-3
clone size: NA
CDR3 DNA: TGTGCCACCAGCAGAGATGGGGCTGGGGGAAACACCATATATTTT
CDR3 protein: CATSRDGAGGNTIYF

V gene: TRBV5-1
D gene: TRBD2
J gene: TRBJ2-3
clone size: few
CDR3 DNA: TGCGCCAGCAGCCCAGCGGGGCTTGGAAACACAGATACGCAGTATTTT
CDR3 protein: CASSPAGLGNTDTQYF

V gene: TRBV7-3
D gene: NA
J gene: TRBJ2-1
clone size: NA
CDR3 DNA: TGTGCCAGCAGCCAGGAGCGGTCGAGCTCCTACAATGAGCAGTTCTTC
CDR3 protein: CASSQERSSSYNEQFF

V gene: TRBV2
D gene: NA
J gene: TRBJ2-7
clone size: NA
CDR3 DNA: TGTGCCAGCAGGTCGGACAGTTTCTACGAGCAGTACTTC
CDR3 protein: CASRSDSFYEQYF

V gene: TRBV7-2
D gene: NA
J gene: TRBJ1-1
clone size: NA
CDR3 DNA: TGTGCCAGCAGCTTAAAGGTTGGGAGTGAAGCTTTCTTT
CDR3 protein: CASSLKVGSEAFF

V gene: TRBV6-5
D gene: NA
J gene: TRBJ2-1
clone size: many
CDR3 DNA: TGTGCCAGCAGTTACTACCCGGGGGGCAGGAATGAGCAGTTCTTC
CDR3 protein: CASSYYPGGRNEQFF

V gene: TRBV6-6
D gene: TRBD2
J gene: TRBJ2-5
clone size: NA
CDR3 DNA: TGTGCCAGCAGTTACTCGGTGTTAGCGGGCGTACAAGAGACCCAGTACTTC
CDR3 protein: CASSYSVLAGVQETQYF

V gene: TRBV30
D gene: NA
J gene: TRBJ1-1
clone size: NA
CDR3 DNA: TGTGCCTGGAACCGTGGGACGGCGAACACTGAAGCTTTCTTT
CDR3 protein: CAWNRGTANTEAFF

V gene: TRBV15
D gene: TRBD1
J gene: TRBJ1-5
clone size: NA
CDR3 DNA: TGTGCCACCAGCAGACAGGGGGAACGGTATCAGCCCCAGCATTTT
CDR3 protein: CATSRQGERYQPQHF

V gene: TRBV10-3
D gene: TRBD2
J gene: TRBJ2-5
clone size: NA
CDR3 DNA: TGTGCCATCAGTGGGACTAGCGGGGGGGAACAAGAGACCCAGTACTTC
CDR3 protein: CAISGTSGGEQETQYF

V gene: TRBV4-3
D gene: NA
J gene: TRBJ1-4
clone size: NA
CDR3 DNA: TGCGCCAGCAGCCAAGACCCCGGAAGGGGGTCTAATGAAAAACTGTTTTTT
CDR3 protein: CASSQDPGRGSNEKLFF

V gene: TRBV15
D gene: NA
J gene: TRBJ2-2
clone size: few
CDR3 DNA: TGTGCCACCAGCAGAGAAGGGAATTCTGGGGAGCTGTTTTTT
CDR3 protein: CATSREGNSGELFF

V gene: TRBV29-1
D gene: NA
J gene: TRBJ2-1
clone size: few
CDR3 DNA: TGCAGCGTTGAAGGGGGAACTAGGCCCTACAATGAGCAGTTCTTC
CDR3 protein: CSVEGGTRPYNEQFF

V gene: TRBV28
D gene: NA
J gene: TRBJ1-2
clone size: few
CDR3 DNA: TGTGCCAGCAGTTTCACCAGTGGCTACACCTTC
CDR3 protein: CASSFTSGYTF

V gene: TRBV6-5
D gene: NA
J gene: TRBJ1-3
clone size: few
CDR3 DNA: TGTGCCAGCAGTAAGTGGCAGACTTCTGGAAACACCATATATTTT
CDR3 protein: CASSKWQTSGNTIYF

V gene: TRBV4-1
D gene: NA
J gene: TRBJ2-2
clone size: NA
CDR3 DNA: TGCGCCAGCACCAACACCGGGGAGCTGTTTTTT
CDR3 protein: CASTNTGELFF

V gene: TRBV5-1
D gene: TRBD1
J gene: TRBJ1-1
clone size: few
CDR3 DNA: TGCGCCAGCAGCACAGCAGGGGGGGCTGAAGCTTTCTTT
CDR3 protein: CASSTAGGAEAFF

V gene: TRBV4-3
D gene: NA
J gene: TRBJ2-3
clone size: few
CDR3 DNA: TGCGCCAGCAGCCAAGTCGAGGGCACAGATACGCAGTATTTT
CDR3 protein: CASSQVEGTDTQYF